A single sample gave rise to the 8 T cell receptor beta chains below, sequenced in a study of beta chain features in type 1 diabetes. Every bit of the isolated RNA underwent reverse transcription, so sequencing read expressed TCRB transcripts. Sequencing was performed with immunoSEQ multiplex PCR; in TCRdb, only in-frame clones are kept and a portion is missing. Among fewer than 900,000 clones listed, roughly a sixth were seen once. The sequenced sample consisted of naive CD4+ T cells from blood. All receptors derive from a woman in her late teens or twenties in good health.

DNA of the CDR3: TGCGCCAGCAGCTTGTTTCCTGCGGGAGGGAATGAGCAGTTCTTC. Protein: CASSLFPAGGNEQFF. This chain joins TRBV5-1 and TRBJ2-1; TRBD2 aligns across 9 bases. Trimming took 1 base from V and 7 from J; bases not matched to a gene: 6. The germline CDR1 and CDR2 sequences are SGHRS and YFSETQ. This CDR3 has 15 amino acids.

The chain uses TRBV27 and TRBJ2-6; 8 positions match TRBD1. Germline values: CDR1 MNHEY, CDR2 SMNVEV (reference sequence). Trimming at V came to 2 bases and at J to 0 bases, leaving 3 bases not matched to a gene. The CDR3 is made up of 17 amino acids. The CDR3 DNA reads TGTGCCAGCAGTTTACAGGGGGCGTCCTCTGGGGCCAACGTCCTGACTTTC. Translating gives CASSLQGASSGANVLTF.

This clone was observed a few times. This sample also contains other DNA sequences that code for the same CDR3. The chain is built from TRBV18 and TRBJ2-1, with 12 bases fitting TRBD1. V was pared by 6 bases and J by 4 bases, with 4 bases of the junction left unmatched. This CDR3 region has 15 residues. The V gene's germline CDR1 is KGHSH and CDR2 LQKENI. CDR3 in DNA: TGTGCCAGCTCCCCGGGACAGGGGGCGTACAATGAGCAGTTCTTC. Encoded protein: CASSPGQGAYNEQFF. The full variable domain, completed using reference TRBV18 and TRBJ2-1, is NAGVMQNPRHLVRRRGQEARLRCSPMKGHSHVYWYRQLPEEGLKFMVYLQKENIIDESGMPKERFSAEFPKEGPSILRIQQVVRGDSAAYFCASSPGQGAYNEQFFGPGTRLTVL.

In its sample, this clone was seen a few times. J is TRBJ2-3 and V is TRBV7-2; 8 bases match TRBD1. The V and J ends lost 2 bases and 8 bases, in that order; junction bases with no gene match: 3. The CDR3 has 13 residues. The germline gives CDR1 SGHTA, CDR2 FQGNSA. CDR3 nucleotide sequence: TGTGCCAGCAGCTTACAGGGGGCGTCTACGCAGTATTTT. Residues: CASSLQGASTQYF.

This clone has just a few counts. V usage is TRBV7-3 and J usage is TRBJ2-5; 12 nucleotides align to TRBD2. Germline CDR1 reads SGHTA; CDR2 reads FQGTGA. J was trimmed by 4 bases and V by 5 bases; bases with no gene match: 5. CDR3 length: 15 residues. This CDR3 is CASSPGLAGLETQYF. The DNA of the CDR3 is TGTGCCAGCAGCCCCGGACTAGCGGGATTAGAGACCCAGTACTTC.

DNA for the CDR3: TGTGCCAGCACCGATAGGGTGGACAGGGTTGGAGCAAAACTGTTTTTT. Translated: CASTDRVDRVGAKLFF. The chain couples TRBV9 to TRBJ1-4, with 8 bases lining up with TRBD1. Per germline, CDR1 SGDLS and CDR2 YYNGEE. With V trimmed by 6 bases and J by 10 bases, 17 bases remained unmatched. The CDR3 contains 16 residues.

This clone occurred a few times. The sample contains more than one DNA sequence encoding this CDR3. V is TRBV5-1 and J is TRBJ2-7, with D possibly being TRBD1 (6 bases). Trimming pared 2 bases from V and 1 base from J, leaving 7 bases between. The CDR3 is 13 amino acids. CDR1 SGHRS and CDR2 YFSETQ come from the germline V gene. The CDR3 loop is CASSFQGSYEQYF. The CDR3 DNA reads as TGCGCCAGCAGCTTCCAGGGGTCCTACGAGCAGTACTTC.

This clone was observed once. The V gene is TRBV10-2, the J gene TRBJ2-3; D not resolved. CDR3 length: 15 residues. Germline-derived CDR1 and CDR2 are WSHSY and SAAADI. Trimming took 2 bases from V and 3 from J, leaving 12 bases between them. CDR3 sequence: CASSERYSVTDTQYF. CDR3 in DNA: TGCGCCAGCAGTGAGCGGTACTCTGTTACAGATACGCAGTATTTT.